This paragraph covers one T cell receptor beta chain sequence. Antigen unknown. An expansion of CD8+CD57+ cells by flow cytometry had been shown in patients chosen for sequencing. The study sampled blood from patients who had received no therapy. These data are taken from a study of CD8+CD57+ T cells in acquired aplastic anemia. At the level of the study: The mean DNA yield obtained from sorted CD4+ and CD8+ cells came to around 3 ug. Study-wide results and caveats: The same twenty-nine CD8+ CDR3 sequences occurred in patients and in controls. Patients and healthy controls showed no significant CD8+ Simpson's diversity difference.

V lost 6 bases and J 0 bases, leaving 9 bases between the germline ends. Per germline, CDR1 MNHEY and CDR2 SMNVEV (reference sequence). The CDR3 is 13 amino acids. Template material for TCR beta VDJ and CDR3 profiling consisted of genomic DNA. TCRdb itself ran the reads through MiXCR, one entry per CDR3 protein. The sample includes more than 150,000 distinct CDR3 sequences, around 50% of them seen just once. The chain combines TRBV27 with TRBJ2-7, with D tentatively TRBD1 (6 bases). Sequencing was done on a sample of sorted CD4+, CD8+, or CD8+CD57+ T cells (not recorded which) from PBMCs. The clonotype was recovered from a human donor with aplastic anemia. CDR3 protein: CASRDSGSYEQYF. The CDR3 coding sequence is TGTGCCAGCAGGGACAGCGGCTCCTACGAGCAGTACTTC.